This TCR beta chain originates from a study of tumour-infiltrating T cells in Burkitt lymphoma. The CDR3 extends over 15 amino acids. CDR1 LGHNA and CDR2 YSLEER come from the germline V gene. Trimming left V 6 bases short and J 0 bases short, with 12 bases between. Sequencing was performed with immunoSEQ multiplex PCR; in TCRdb, only in-frame clones are kept and a portion is missing. The sample lists 46,000 or so clones, around 30% occurring once. The V and J genes are TRBV4-3 and TRBJ2-1; weak D call: TRBD1 (6 bases). Source material: tumor tissue. This sequence originates from a human donor with Burkitt lymphoma. This CDR3 is CASSVGHNSYNEQFF. CDR3 coding DNA: TGCGCCAGCAGTGTGGGACACAACTCCTACAATGAGCAGTTCTTC.